This passage covers 5 T cell receptor beta chains from one sample sequenced in a study of blood T cell repertoires in COVID-19. Clones were sequenced by immunoSEQ multiplex PCR, and TCRdb holds only the in-frame ones, with some missing. The repertoire holds 350,000 to 550,000 clones, approximately 90% seen once, with over 4% in the top ten. Material for sequencing was peripheral blood. Receptors were obtained from a woman in her 30s with acute or convalescent COVID-19.

The chain recombines TRBV7-9 with TRBJ1-6; weak D call: TRBD1 (6 bases). V was clipped by 3 bases and J by 3 bases, with 6 bases between them. CDR1 and CDR2 from the germline V gene are SEHNR and FQNEAQ (reference sequence). This CDR3 has 14 amino acids. CDR3 amino acids: CASSLDSYNSPLHF. Here the CDR3 DNA reads TGTGCCAGCAGCTTGGACAGCTATAATTCACCCCTCCACTTT.

This CDR3 reads CASSLGGRGYGYTF. The CDR3 DNA is TGTGCCAGCAGTTTAGGAGGCAGGGGCTATGGCTACACCTTC. The chain recombines TRBV27 with TRBJ1-2; weak D call: TRBD1 (6 bases). Germline CDR1 and CDR2: MNHEY and SMNVEV (reference sequence). The germline V and J ends were trimmed by 2 bases and 4 bases, with 11 bases remaining between them. The CDR3 sequence is 14 residues long.

The chain links TRBV5-6 to TRBJ1-6, with TRBD1 as a possible D gene (6 bases). Germline V gene lookup returns CDR1 SGHDT and CDR2 YYEEEE. Trimming left V 6 bases short and J 7 bases short, with 17 bases between. This CDR3 spans 15 amino acids. CDR3 sequence reads: CASTFQGFGNSPLHF. The DNA for the CDR3 is TGTGCCAGCACTTTCCAGGGGTTTGGGAATTCACCCCTCCACTTT.

This rearrangement joins TRBV4-1 to TRBJ2-7, with 9 bases fitting TRBD1. The V gene end was trimmed by 1 base and the J gene end by 4 bases; junction bases not matched to a gene: 8. This CDR3 is 16 amino acids long. In germline, CDR1 is MGHRA, CDR2 YSYEKL. The CDR3 region is CASSQAPGQGVYEQYF. The CDR3 DNA follows: TGCGCCAGCAGCCAAGCCCCGGGACAGGGAGTTTACGAGCAGTACTTC.

V and J are TRBV4-1 and TRBJ1-5, with TRBD1 as a possible D gene (5 bases). The CDR3 sequence is 14 residues long. Germline CDR1 and CDR2: MGHRA and YSYEKL. The V end lost 1 base, the J end lost 3 bases, and 7 bases lay between the germline ends. CDR3 in amino acids: CASSQGTYNQPQHF. The CDR3 DNA sequence: TGCGCCAGCAGCCAAGGGACATACAATCAGCCCCAGCATTTT.